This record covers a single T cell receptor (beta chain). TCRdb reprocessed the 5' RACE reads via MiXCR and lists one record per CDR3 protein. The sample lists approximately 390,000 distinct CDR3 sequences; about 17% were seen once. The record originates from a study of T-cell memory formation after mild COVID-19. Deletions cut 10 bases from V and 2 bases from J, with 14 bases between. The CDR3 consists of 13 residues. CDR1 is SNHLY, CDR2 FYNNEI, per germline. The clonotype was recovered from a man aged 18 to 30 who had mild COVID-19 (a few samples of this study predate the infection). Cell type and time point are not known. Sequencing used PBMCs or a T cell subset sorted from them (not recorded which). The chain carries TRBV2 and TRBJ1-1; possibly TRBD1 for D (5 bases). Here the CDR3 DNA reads TGTGCCACGGCGGGACGGGCAAACACTGAAGCTTTCTTT. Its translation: CATAGRANTEAFF.